The 14 T cell receptor beta chains below were found in one sample sequenced in a study of blood T cell repertoires in COVID-19. TCRdb's copy holds only in-frame clones and misses some; the assay was immunoSEQ multiplex PCR. The table has roughly 500,000 clones, 70% to 90% seen once; the top ten hold approximately 3.2%. The sequenced sample consisted of peripheral blood. The receptors were sampled from a human donor in a cohort sampled during active COVID-19.

The chain uses TRBV6-5 and TRBJ2-7, with D maybe TRBD2 (6 bases). Trimming removed 6 bases from V and 3 bases from J, with 12 bases in between. This CDR3 is 13 amino acids long. The germline V gene has CDR1 MNHEY and CDR2 SVGAGI. The CDR3: CASSRPGLYEQYF. The CDR3 DNA sequence: TGTGCCAGCAGCAGACCGGGACTCTACGAGCAGTACTTC.

The DNA of the CDR3 is TGTGCCAGCAGCTTACGGCTAGCGGAGAAAGAGACCCAGTACTTC. Residues: CASSLRLAEKETQYF. This rearrangement joins TRBV11-3 to TRBJ2-5, with 7 positions matching TRBD2. The CDR3 totals 15 residues. Germline V CDR1 and CDR2: SGHNT, YENEEA. The V gene end was trimmed by 2 bases and the J gene end by 3 bases; junction bases not matched to a gene: 6.

The chain uses TRBV15 and TRBJ1-5; D remains ambiguous. V dropped 0 bases and J dropped 5 bases, with 14 bases sitting between them. Per the germline V gene, CDR1 is LNHNV and CDR2 is YYDKDF (reference sequence). The CDR3 loop spans 16 amino acids. The DNA of the CDR3 is TGTGCCACCAGCAGAGAAGCGGGGATGGGTTATCAGCCCCAGCATTTT. It is translated as CATSREAGMGYQPQHF.

V usage is TRBV9 and J usage is TRBJ1-1, with D perhaps TRBD1 (6 bases). This CDR3 has 16 residues. Germline assignment: CDR1 SGDLS and CDR2 YYNGEE. Between the trimmed V and J ends, which lost 4 bases and 1 base, there was a span of 17 bases. In DNA, the CDR3 is TGTGCCAGCAGCACAGGGAAGTTGGGGGCGAACACTGAAGCTTTCTTT. It translates to CASSTGKLGANTEAFF.

V gene TRBV4-1 combines with J gene TRBJ1-4; D unclear. V was clipped by 0 bases and J by 2 bases, with 7 bases between them. The CDR3 length is 15 residues. Germline V gives CDR1 MGHRA, CDR2 YSYEKL. CDR3 DNA sequence: TGCGCCAGCAGCCAAGATACGGTTACTAATGAAAAACTGTTTTTT. As protein: CASSQDTVTNEKLFF.

V gene TRBV7-9 combines with J gene TRBJ2-7; TRBD1 aligns across 7 bases. Looked up from germline, CDR1 is SEHNR and CDR2 is FQNEAQ (reference sequence). This CDR3 spans 15 amino acids. Germline trimming cut 4 bases from V and 7 bases from J; bases unmatched to any gene: 13. In DNA form, the CDR3 reads TGTGCCAGCAGCTCAAACCGGGACAGCCCTTGGGAGCAGTACTTC. Translated: CASSSNRDSPWEQYF.

In regard to this clone: This CDR3 is also generated by other DNA sequences in the sample. The genes are TRBV18 and TRBJ1-6; 9 bases align to TRBD1. CDR3 length: 15 residues. Germline CDR1 reads KGHSH; CDR2 reads LQKENI. Unmatched junction bases numbered 3, after V lost 3 bases and J lost 6 bases. CDR3 loop: CASSPGTGSNSPLHF. The CDR3, as DNA: TGTGCCAGCTCACCGGGGACAGGGAGTAATTCACCCCTCCACTTT.

The chain employs TRBV5-5 and TRBJ1-5; a possible D gene is TRBD1 (6 bases). Germline CDR1 is SGHKS and CDR2 is YYEKEE (reference sequence). The CDR3 extends over 14 amino acids. V lost 3 bases and J lost 10, with 17 bases in between. The CDR3 sequence is CASSSSGVHSPQHF. The CDR3 DNA sequence: TGTGCCAGCAGCTCCTCAGGGGTCCACTCCCCCCAGCATTTT.

The V gene is TRBV9, the J gene TRBJ2-3; TRBD2 agrees at 9 bases. This CDR3 has 18 amino acids. The V gene end was trimmed by 3 bases and the J gene end by 4 bases; junction bases not matched to a gene: 15. Per germline, CDR1 SGDLS and CDR2 YYNGEE. The CDR3 DNA reads as TGTGCCAGCAGCGCCCGGAATGTAGCGGGAGACGGGGCAGATACGCAGTATTTT. It specifies CASSARNVAGDGADTQYF.

The chain joins TRBV27 to TRBJ2-1; TRBD1 matches at 7 bases. The J segment lost 4 bases and the V segment lost 5 bases, leaving 8 bases of the junction unmatched. From germline, CDR1 is MNHEY and CDR2 SMNVEV (reference sequence). This CDR3 comprises 15 residues. Here the CDR3 reads CASSPGTAMYNEQFF. The CDR3 DNA follows: TGTGCCAGCAGTCCCGGGACAGCAATGTACAATGAGCAGTTCTTC.

The chain joins TRBV3-1 (or the pseudogene TRBV3-2) to TRBJ1-6; 8 bases are shared with TRBD1. V shed 1 base, J shed 0 bases, and the junction held 8 bases outside the gene matches. Germline CDR1 LGHDT, CDR2 YNNKEL (reference sequence). The length of the CDR3 is 19 residues. CDR3: CASSQARDRPYSYNSPLHF. In nucleotides, the CDR3 is TGTGCCAGCAGCCAAGCCAGGGACAGGCCTTACTCCTATAATTCACCCCTCCACTTT.

This chain links TRBV7-2 with TRBJ1-3; D is perhaps TRBD1 (5 bases). The CDR3 is made up of 15 amino acids. Trimming left V 0 bases short and J 4 bases short, with 10 bases between. Looked up from germline, CDR1 is SGHTA and CDR2 is FQGNSA. CDR3 bases: TGTGCCAGCAGCTTAGCCGGCCAGGGCGGAAACACCATATATTTT. Encoded protein: CASSLAGQGGNTIYF.

J is TRBJ1-2 and V is TRBV9; D uncertain. The ends were cut back, 4 bases at V and 6 bases at J, with 16 bases in the middle. Germline CDR1 SGDLS, CDR2 YYNGEE. This CDR3 is built from 14 residues. CDR3 in amino acids: CASSLGLTTNGYTF. The CDR3 coding sequence is TGTGCCAGCAGCCTCGGACTGACTACTAATGGCTACACCTTC.

This clone was recorded once. The chain couples TRBV5-1 to TRBJ2-1; 7 bases match TRBD2. Germline V lookup: CDR1 SGHRS, CDR2 YFSETQ. V shed 0 bases and J 9 bases; nucleotides not matched to a gene: 9. This CDR3 region has 15 residues. The CDR3 sequence: CASSLGAGDPSEQFF. In DNA, the CDR3 is TGCGCCAGCAGCTTGGGGGCGGGAGATCCAAGTGAGCAGTTCTTC. Combining the CDR3 with reference TRBV5-1 and TRBJ2-1 gives the whole variable domain KAGVTQTPRYLIKTRGQQVTLSCSPISGHRSVSWYQQTPGQGLQFLFEYFSETQRNKGNFPGRFSGRQFSNSRSEMNVSTLELGDSALYLCASSLGAGDPSEQFFGPGTRLTVL.